This entry lists 32 T cell receptor beta chains sequenced from one sample in a study of blood T cell repertoires in COVID-19. Data came from immunoSEQ multiplex PCR; TCRdb stores just in-frame clones and leaves some out. Among fewer than 350,000 clones listed, less than 95% were seen once. What was sequenced was PBMCs or T cells enriched from blood (not recorded which). The receptors come from a man aged 40-55 years who had been exposed to COVID-19.

V usage is TRBV27 and J usage is TRBJ2-2; 10 bases line up with TRBD1. The CDR3 length is 13 residues. With 9 bases clipped from V and 5 bases from J, the junction kept 3 bases outside the gene matches. Per the germline V gene, CDR1 is MNHEY and CDR2 is SMNVEV (reference sequence). CDR3 sequence: CASRDRGTGELFF. The CDR3 DNA sequence: TGTGCCAGTCGGGACAGGGGAACCGGGGAGCTGTTTTTT.

The chain employs TRBV6-5 and TRBJ2-5; tentative D call: TRBD2 (6 bases). CDR3 length: 13 residues. The germline V gene has CDR1 MNHEY and CDR2 SVGAGI. V lost 6 bases and J lost 1, with 9 bases in between. CDR3 nucleotide sequence: TGTGCCAGCAGACTAGCAATCCAAGAGACCCAGTACTTC. This sequence encodes CASRLAIQETQYF.

The gene calls are TRBV28 and TRBJ1-1, with 8 bases aligning to TRBD1. Per germline, CDR1 MDHEN and CDR2 SYDVKM. This CDR3 is 12 amino acids long. The ends lost 10 bases at V and 10 bases at J; junction bases unmatched: 11. The CDR3 nucleotides read TGTGCCACCTGGGGCAGGGGGCTTGGAGCTTTCTTT. Its translation: CATWGRGLGAFF.

V usage is TRBV9 and J usage is TRBJ1-5; D is ambiguous. Trimming took off 0 bases at V and 5 bases at J, with 6 bases between the two ends. CDR1 is SGDLS, CDR2 YYNGEE, per germline. The CDR3 runs 13 residues. CDR3 region: CASSVDSDQPQHF. In nucleotides, the CDR3 is TGTGCCAGCAGCGTAGATTCGGATCAGCCCCAGCATTTT. The full variable domain, with the rest looked up from reference TRBV9 and TRBJ1-5, is DSGVTQTPKHLITATGQRVTLRCSPRSGDLSVYWYQQSLDQGLQFLIQYYNGEERAKGNILERFSAQQFPDLHSELNLSSLELGDSALYFCASSVDSDQPQHFGDGTRLSIL.

This sequence joins TRBV4-2 and TRBJ2-1; 8 bases agree with TRBD1. The J segment lost 7 bases and the V segment lost 0 bases, leaving 11 bases of the junction unmatched. Germline values: CDR1 LGHNA, CDR2 YNFKEQ. The CDR3 sequence is 17 residues long. The DNA for the CDR3 is TGTGCCAGCAGCCAAGAATTTTCCGGGACAGGCAGAAATGAGCAGTTCTTC. Its translation is CASSQEFSGTGRNEQFF.

In the case of this clone: Other DNA sequences in the sample encode the same CDR3. In nucleotides, the CDR3 is TGTGCCAGCAGTTTAGGGGGAGGGTACACTGAAGCTTTCTTT. As protein: CASSLGGGYTEAFF. This rearrangement joins TRBV27 to TRBJ1-1, with a tentative D call TRBD1 (5 bases). The CDR3 extends over 14 amino acids. Germline V gives CDR1 MNHEY, CDR2 SMNVEV (reference sequence). Trimming shortened V by 2 bases and J by 3 bases, and 10 bases separated the two germline ends.

The V and J genes are TRBV7-3 and TRBJ2-3; D remains ambiguous. Trimming cost V 1 base and J 5 bases, with 7 bases left between them. Germline CDR1 reads SGHTA; CDR2 reads FQGTGA. This CDR3 is built from 13 residues. CDR3 amino acids: CASSLNPEDTQYF. CDR3 sequence (DNA): TGTGCCAGCAGCTTAAACCCAGAAGATACGCAGTATTTT.

V gene TRBV27 combines with J gene TRBJ2-4; TRBD2 agrees at 11 bases. The CDR3 extends over 14 amino acids. The trim removed 6 bases at V and 15 bases at J, leaving 13 bases unmatched. Germline V gene sequence: CDR1 MNHEY, CDR2 SMNVEV (reference sequence). The CDR3 DNA follows: TGTGCCAGCAGAAAAGGTACTAGCGGGAGTCCCTGGTACTTC. Translation gives CASRKGTSGSPWYF.

This sequence joins TRBV19 and TRBJ1-3; the match to TRBD1 covers 7 bases. After removal of 8 bases from V and 0 bases from J, the junction contained 10 bases not matched to a gene. The CDR3 sequence is 16 residues long. Germline assignment: CDR1 LNHDA and CDR2 SQIVND (reference sequence). The CDR3 spells CASHPPGQISGNTIYF. The CDR3 DNA follows: TGTGCCAGTCATCCCCCGGGACAGATCTCTGGAAACACCATATATTTT.

The gene calls are TRBV7-9 and TRBJ1-1; D perhaps matches TRBD1 (5 bases). Germline CDR1 reads SEHNR; CDR2 reads FQNEAQ (reference sequence). Trimming took 5 bases from V and 8 from J, leaving 15 bases between them. There are 13 residues in the CDR3. The CDR3 protein is CASSQRQQAEAFF. The CDR3 region has the DNA TGTGCCAGCAGCCAAAGACAGCAAGCCGAAGCTTTCTTT.

The rearrangement joins TRBV28 to TRBJ2-5, with 7 bases that match TRBD2. The CDR3 covers 12 residues. V trimming: 5 bases; J trimming: 7 bases; junction bases outside the gene matches: 4. Per the germline V gene, CDR1 is MDHEN and CDR2 is SYDVKM. This CDR3 is CASSVPGGTQYF. CDR3 nucleotide sequence: TGTGCCAGCAGTGTCCCGGGGGGGACCCAGTACTTC.

The rearrangement uses TRBV9 and TRBJ2-5; 7 nucleotides match TRBD1. The CDR3 loop spans 18 amino acids. The germline CDR1 and CDR2 sequences are SGDLS and YYNGEE. J was trimmed by 0 bases and V by 3 bases; bases with no gene match: 14. CDR3 residues: CASSAHLPGQTYQETQYF. Here the CDR3 DNA reads TGTGCCAGCAGCGCTCACCTCCCGGGACAGACCTACCAAGAGACCCAGTACTTC.

This sequence joins TRBV9 and TRBJ1-4; 10 bases are shared with TRBD1. The V and J ends lost 2 bases and 5 bases, in that order; junction bases with no gene match: 3. CDR1 and CDR2 (germline): SGDLS, YYNGEE. The CDR3 sequence is 15 residues long. This CDR3 is CASSVKTGGNEKLFF. The CDR3 region has the DNA TGTGCCAGCAGCGTCAAGACAGGGGGCAATGAAAAACTGTTTTTT.

The CDR3 DNA sequence: TGTGCCAGCAGTACCCAGGACAATCAGCCCCAGCATTTT. It yields the protein CASSTQDNQPQHF. The chain employs TRBV6-5 and TRBJ1-5; D remains ambiguous. CDR1 is MNHEY, CDR2 SVGAGI, per germline. There are 13 residues in the CDR3. With 5 bases removed from V and 3 bases from J, the gap between germline ends came to 8 bases.

The rearrangement uses TRBV30 and TRBJ2-7; D is undetermined. The CDR3 has 12 residues. Trimming stripped 4 bases from V and 3 bases from J, with 10 bases between. Per germline, CDR1 GTSNPN and CDR2 SVGIG (reference sequence). CDR3 sequence reads: CAWKPHSYEQYF. CDR3 DNA sequence: TGTGCCTGGAAGCCCCACAGCTACGAGCAGTACTTC.

This clone was recorded once. This sequence joins TRBV6-1 and TRBJ1-5, with 7 bases that match TRBD1. The CDR3 loop spans 16 amino acids. From germline, CDR1 is MNHNS and CDR2 SASEGT. The V and J ends lost 2 bases and 2 bases, in that order; junction bases with no gene match: 6. The CDR3 spells CASSENGQGGNQPQHF. CDR3 nucleotide sequence: TGTGCCAGCAGTGAAAATGGGCAGGGGGGCAATCAGCCCCAGCATTTT.

The J gene is TRBJ2-1, the V gene TRBV5-5; D remains ambiguous. V was clipped by 0 bases and J by 0 bases, with 10 bases between them. This CDR3 is 16 amino acids long. Germline V gene sequence: CDR1 SGHKS, CDR2 YYEKEE (reference sequence). This CDR3 reads CASSLAPKSSYNEQFF. DNA for the CDR3: TGTGCCAGCAGCTTGGCCCCAAAGAGCTCCTACAATGAGCAGTTCTTC.

The sample holds a few counts of this clone. V is TRBV6-4 and J is TRBJ2-2; a weak D match, TRBD2 (5 bases). The V gene lost 6 bases and the J gene lost 6 bases, with 20 bases spanning the gap. This CDR3 contains 16 residues. Per the germline V gene, CDR1 is MRHNA and CDR2 is SNTAGT. CDR3 in amino acids: CASSEDLRETSGELFF. CDR3 sequence (DNA): TGTGCCAGCAGCGAGGATCTCCGGGAAACTTCCGGGGAGCTGTTTTTT.

The chain couples TRBV28 to TRBJ1-1; the D is unclear. This CDR3 region has 14 residues. Between the trimmed V and J ends, which lost 4 bases and 2 bases, there was a span of 11 bases. Germline values: CDR1 MDHEN, CDR2 SYDVKM. Here the CDR3 DNA reads TGTGCCAGCAGTTACATAAAAATAAACACTGAAGCTTTCTTT. Protein product: CASSYIKINTEAFF.

The V and J genes are TRBV15 and TRBJ2-1, with TRBD2 matching 8 bases. Germline trimming cut 2 bases from V and 3 bases from J; bases unmatched to any gene: 3. Germline V gene sequence: CDR1 LNHNV, CDR2 YYDKDF (reference sequence). The CDR3 runs 15 residues. The CDR3 region has the DNA TGTGCCACCAGCAGATCGAGCGGGAGCTACAATGAGCAGTTCTTC. Its translation: CATSRSSGSYNEQFF.

As DNA, the CDR3 is TGTGCCAGCAGCCAAGTTGGGGCGGGAGGTCTACTTGGGGAGACCCAGTACTTC. Its translation is CASSQVGAGGLLGETQYF. The rearrangement uses TRBV4-2 and TRBJ2-5, with 8 bases fitting TRBD2. The CDR3 is 18 amino acids. V shed 1 base, J shed 5 bases, and the junction held 15 bases outside the gene matches. Germline V lookup: CDR1 LGHNA, CDR2 YNFKEQ.

The chain couples TRBV5-1 to TRBJ2-1; weak D call: TRBD2 (6 bases). V gave up 0 bases and J gave up 1 base, with 14 bases separating them. The CDR3 runs 17 residues. Germline V gene data show CDR1 as SGHRS and CDR2 as YFSETQ. The CDR3 reads CASSLAYSGISYNEQFF. As DNA, the CDR3 is TGCGCCAGCAGCTTGGCCTATAGCGGAATTTCCTACAATGAGCAGTTCTTC.

The rearrangement links TRBV10-2 to TRBJ2-2; tentatively, D is TRBD1 (6 bases). Germline lookup yields CDR1 WSHSY and CDR2 SAAADI. Trimming left V 6 bases short and J 0 bases short, with 14 bases between. The CDR3 is 16 residues long. Here the CDR3 reads CASSPSGTTNTGELFF. CDR3 DNA: TGCGCCAGCAGCCCCTCCGGGACAACGAACACCGGGGAGCTGTTTTTT.

The gene calls are TRBV29-1 and TRBJ1-4, with 9 positions matching TRBD1. The CDR3 length is 13 residues. V dropped 5 bases and J dropped 5; count of bases not matched to a gene: 3. The germline gives CDR1 SQVTM, CDR2 ANQGSEA. CDR3 residues: CSVLGTGNEKLFF. CDR3 DNA: TGCAGCGTTTTGGGGACAGGGAATGAAAAACTGTTTTTT.

The genes are TRBV6-2 or TRBV6-3 and TRBJ2-5; 9 positions agree with TRBD2. The trim removed 2 bases at V and 5 bases at J, leaving 9 bases unmatched. Germline loops: CDR1 MNHEY, CDR2 SVGEGT. This CDR3 is built from 16 residues. Written as DNA, the CDR3 is TGTGCCAGCAGTTACGGTAGGCTAGCGGGACACGAGACCCAGTACTTC. Its translation is CASSYGRLAGHETQYF.

V gene TRBV29-1 combines with J gene TRBJ2-1; D is possibly TRBD1 (6 bases). The V gene lost 6 bases and the J gene lost 0 bases, with 18 bases spanning the gap. CDR3 length: 16 amino acids. Germline V gene lookup returns CDR1 SQVTM and CDR2 ANQGSEA. This CDR3 is CSVPVFQGSSYNEQFF. In DNA form, the CDR3 reads TGCAGCGTCCCAGTTTTCCAGGGGAGCTCCTACAATGAGCAGTTCTTC.

The chain recombines TRBV12-3 or TRBV12-4 with TRBJ2-7; 9 bases are a match to TRBD1. The V gene end was trimmed by 8 bases and the J gene end by 5 bases; junction bases not matched to a gene: 7. The CDR3 consists of 13 residues. CDR3 in DNA: TGTGCCAGCGGTGGACAGGGGAAACACGAGCAGTACTTC. The encoded protein is CASGGQGKHEQYF.

This clone showed up just once. The rearrangement uses TRBV5-6 and TRBJ1-2; 7 bases fit TRBD1. The CDR3 covers 15 residues. The V segment lost 4 bases and the J segment 2 bases; nucleotides outside the gene matches: 8. Germline CDR1 is SGHDT and CDR2 is YYEEEE. The CDR3 loop is CASSPLGTVNYGYTF. DNA for the CDR3: TGTGCCAGCAGCCCATTGGGGACAGTGAACTATGGCTACACCTTC.

The rearrangement uses TRBV28 and TRBJ1-1, with D uncertain. V lost 3 bases and J 5 bases, leaving 13 bases between the germline ends. This CDR3 spans 14 amino acids. Per germline, CDR1 MDHEN and CDR2 SYDVKM. The CDR3 region has the DNA TGTGCCAGCAGTTTCGGCTCGGGAAAGACTGAAGCTTTCTTT. This translates into CASSFGSGKTEAFF.

The chain links TRBV6-5 to TRBJ2-7; 9 bases agree with TRBD1. Germline loops: CDR1 MNHEY, CDR2 SVGAGI. J lost 5 bases, V lost 4 bases, and 12 bases had no gene match. The CDR3 is 16 residues long. In nucleotides, the CDR3 is TGTGCCAGCAGTTCCGTCCCCGGGACAGGGTACCACGAGCAGTACTTC. Protein: CASSSVPGTGYHEQYF.

This rearrangement joins TRBV24-1 to TRBJ2-6, with 9 bases that match TRBD1. The CDR3 length is 18 residues. In germline, CDR1 is KGHDR, CDR2 SFDVKD. Trimming at V came to 4 bases and at J to 0 bases, leaving 6 bases not matched to a gene. CDR3 region: CATSEPGQGSSGANVLTF. The CDR3 DNA sequence: TGTGCCACCAGTGAACCGGGACAGGGAAGCTCTGGGGCCAACGTCCTGACTTTC.

This rearrangement joins TRBV28 to TRBJ1-5, with D unresolved. The V end was cut by 6 bases, the J end by 4 bases, with 16 bases between. This CDR3 has 15 amino acids. The germline gives CDR1 MDHEN, CDR2 SYDVKM. The CDR3 coding sequence is TGTGCCAGCAGACCCCTGACCCCCGGGAATCAGCCCCAGCATTTT. Amino acid sequence: CASRPLTPGNQPQHF.